The 28 T cell receptor beta chains below all came from one sample that was sequenced in a study of radiotherapy plus CTLA-4 blockade in lung cancer. Using immunoSEQ multiplex PCR, the repertoire was profiled, and TCRdb retains in-frame clones only, with some absent. Among tens of thousands of clones listed, approximately 84% were seen once. The sequences come from peripheral blood, collected from a patient treated with radiotherapy plus ipilimumab. Receptors originate from a human donor with non-small cell lung cancer whose response to radiotherapy plus ipilimumab could not be evaluated.

The gene calls are TRBV19 and TRBJ2-1; 8 bases are shared with TRBD1. CDR3 length equals 16 residues. Germline CDR1 is LNHDA and CDR2 is SQIVND (reference sequence). V trimming: 4 bases; J trimming: 9 bases; junction bases outside the gene matches: 14. This CDR3 reads CASSTTRTGRNSEQFF. The CDR3 DNA sequence: TGTGCCAGTAGTACGACCCGGACAGGGCGAAATAGTGAGCAGTTCTTC.

V usage is TRBV7-2 and J usage is TRBJ2-7, with no clear D. Germline CDR1 is SGHTA and CDR2 is FQGNSA. CDR3 length: 15 residues. The V end was cut by 2 bases, the J end by 1 base, with 12 bases between. The CDR3 sequence is CASSLRNSLSYEQYF. CDR3 nucleotides: TGTGCCAGCAGCTTAAGAAACAGCCTATCCTACGAGCAGTACTTC.

The gene calls are TRBV5-5 and TRBJ2-7; D gene uncertain. The V end was cut by 3 bases, the J end by 0 bases, with 16 bases between. This CDR3 is 16 amino acids long. Germline V gives CDR1 SGHKS, CDR2 YYEKEE (reference sequence). CDR3: CASSSVWAVTSYEQYF. The CDR3 region has the DNA TGTGCCAGCAGCTCCGTCTGGGCAGTGACCTCCTACGAGCAGTACTTC.

This chain joins TRBV4-1 and TRBJ1-3; TRBD1 matches at 9 bases. The germline V gene has CDR1 MGHRA and CDR2 YSYEKL. The CDR3 length is 19 residues. The trim removed 0 bases at V and 4 bases at J, leaving 13 bases unmatched. The CDR3 bases are TGCGCCAGCAGCCAAGATCAGCAGGACAGGGGAGTAGTCGGAAACACCATATATTTT. Protein product: CASSQDQQDRGVVGNTIYF.

This chain joins TRBV7-8 and TRBJ1-2, with unresolved D. Germline CDR1 SGHVS, CDR2 FQNEAQ. CDR3 length equals 13 residues. The ends were cut back, 2 bases at V and 6 bases at J, with 10 bases in the middle. CDR3 protein: CASSLFLRNGYTF. CDR3 bases: TGTGCCAGCAGCTTATTTCTGAGGAATGGCTACACCTTC.

V and J are TRBV4-3 and TRBJ2-1; 9 bases map to TRBD2. Germline lookup yields CDR1 LGHNA and CDR2 YSLEER. V lost 0 bases and J lost 3; bases outside the gene matches: 6. This CDR3 is built from 17 residues. The DNA for the CDR3 is TGCGCCAGCAGCCAAGATTCCCTAGCGGGATACTACAATGAGCAGTTCTTC. Amino acids: CASSQDSLAGYYNEQFF.

The chain combines TRBV4-2 with TRBJ1-1; D remains unclear. The germline CDR1 and CDR2 sequences are LGHNA and YNFKEQ. This CDR3 contains 13 residues. The germline V and J ends were trimmed by 0 bases and 5 bases, with 7 bases remaining between them. The CDR3 spells CASSQDEGTEAFF. The CDR3 coding sequence is TGTGCCAGCAGCCAAGATGAGGGAACTGAAGCTTTCTTT.

CDR3 loop: CAIAQGIYNEQFF. CDR3 DNA sequence: TGTGCCATCGCCCAGGGTATCTACAATGAGCAGTTCTTC. The chain carries TRBV10-3 and TRBJ2-1, with D tentatively TRBD1 (5 bases). Trimming took off 8 bases at V and 3 bases at J, with 11 bases between the two ends. The CDR3 is 13 residues long. Germline V gives CDR1 ENHRY, CDR2 SYGVKD.

V gene TRBV4-3 combines with J gene TRBJ2-1, with TRBD2 identical over 10 bases. Trimming cost V 1 base and J 7 bases; bases outside gene matches: 19. The CDR3 sequence is 20 residues long. The V gene's germline CDR1 is LGHNA and CDR2 YSLEER. The CDR3 protein is CASSQANPLLGSGRRNEQFF. As DNA, the CDR3 is TGCGCCAGCAGCCAAGCTAACCCCCTTTTAGGTAGCGGGAGGAGAAATGAGCAGTTCTTC.

V gene TRBV28 combines with J gene TRBJ1-2; 8 bases fit TRBD1. In germline, CDR1 is MDHEN, CDR2 SYDVKM. The CDR3 runs 17 residues. V was clipped by 3 bases and J by 4 bases; unmatched bases: 13. CDR3: CASSFLQGARASYGYTF. CDR3 coding DNA: TGTGCCAGCAGTTTCCTCCAGGGGGCGCGGGCTAGCTATGGCTACACCTTC.

The V gene is TRBV29-1, the J gene TRBJ2-3; TRBD2 might be the D (5 bases). CDR1 and CDR2 (germline): SQVTM, ANQGSEA. The CDR3 totals 16 residues. V was trimmed by 1 base and J by 5 bases, leaving 19 bases between them. The CDR3 loop is CSVEGARDRVVDTQYF. The CDR3 DNA reads as TGCAGCGTTGAAGGGGCCCGGGATAGAGTCGTAGATACGCAGTATTTT.

The V gene is TRBV21-1, the J gene TRBJ2-7; the listed D gene, TRBD2, was not tested against the DNA. TRBV21-1 has pseudogene status. This CDR3 has 16 amino acids. This chain's CDR3 is CASKSGGERIPYEQYF. CDR3 nucleotides: TGTGCCAGTAAATCGGGAGGCGAGCGGATACCCTACGAGCAGTACTTC.

The chain couples TRBV4-3 to TRBJ1-2; D unresolved. The CDR3 spans 16 residues. Trimming took 1 base from V and 7 from J, leaving 19 bases between them. Germline V gene sequence: CDR1 LGHNA, CDR2 YSLEER. The CDR3 region is CASSQASDSKSAGYTF. In nucleotides, the CDR3 is TGCGCCAGCAGCCAAGCTAGCGATAGCAAATCGGCTGGCTACACCTTC.

In this sample, this clone turned up once. J is TRBJ2-7 and V is TRBV28; weak D call: TRBD2 (6 bases). Trimming cost V 10 bases and J 0 bases, with 16 bases left between them. Germline values: CDR1 MDHEN, CDR2 SYDVKM. The CDR3 length is 14 residues. The CDR3: CATLMDGSSYEQYF. The CDR3 nucleotides are TGTGCCACCCTAATGGACGGGAGCTCCTACGAGCAGTACTTC.

J is TRBJ1-5 and V is TRBV28, with a weak D call TRBD1 (6 bases). Per the germline V gene, CDR1 is MDHEN and CDR2 is SYDVKM. The CDR3 has 16 residues. The V gene lost 4 bases and the J gene lost 5 bases, with 18 bases spanning the gap. CDR3 sequence: CASSSPGQRYYQPQHF. The CDR3 coding sequence is TGTGCCAGCAGTTCCCCGGGACAACGGTATTATCAGCCCCAGCATTTT.

This sequence joins TRBV6-6 and TRBJ2-5; 9 bases match TRBD1. The J call is uncertain, as TRBJ2-7 better fits the DNA end. This CDR3 spans 13 amino acids. The germline gives CDR1 MNHNY, CDR2 SVGAGI (reference sequence). DNA of the CDR3: TGTGCCAGCAGTCTGGACAGGGGTCACGAGCAGTACTTC. This translates into CASSLDRGHEQYF.

This sequence joins TRBV7-3 and TRBJ2-3; 7 nucleotides align to TRBD2. This CDR3 is built from 12 residues. CDR1 is SGHTA and CDR2 is FQGTGA in the germline V gene. V lost 5 bases to trimming and J lost 8 bases; unmatched junction nucleotides: 4. CDR3 DNA: TGTGCCAGCAGCAATTGGGGGGGTACGCAGTATTTT. This sequence encodes CASSNWGGTQYF.

Written as DNA, the CDR3 is TGTGCCAGCAGCCTTCAGGGGGCGGTCGACTACGAGCAGTACTTC. Protein: CASSLQGAVDYEQYF. The chain combines TRBV7-9 with TRBJ2-7; 8 bases align to TRBD1. CDR1 and CDR2 from the germline V gene are SEHNR and FQNEAQ (reference sequence). V lost 5 bases to trimming and J lost 3 bases; unmatched junction nucleotides: 9. The CDR3 has 15 amino acids.

The chain joins TRBV6-1 to TRBJ2-6, with 8 bases identical to TRBD1. The CDR3 has 16 residues. The V and J ends lost 3 bases and 2 bases, in that order; junction bases with no gene match: 3. The V gene's germline CDR1 is MNHNS and CDR2 SASEGT. CDR3 in DNA: TGTGCCAGCAGTGAGATGGACAGGGCTGGGGCCAACGTCCTGACTTTC. The encoded protein is CASSEMDRAGANVLTF.

This clone was seen more than once but under ten times. The CDR3: CASSLRREVGSYEQYF. The CDR3 nucleotides are TGTGCCAGCAGTTTAAGGCGGGAGGTAGGGTCCTACGAGCAGTACTTC. The rearrangement joins TRBV28 to TRBJ2-5, with 8 bases fitting TRBD2. The end of the DNA is better explained by TRBJ2-7, so the J call may be wrong. Germline V gives CDR1 MDHEN, CDR2 SYDVKM. This CDR3 spans 16 amino acids.

This clone was observed once. V and J are TRBV9 and TRBJ2-3; 7 nucleotides match TRBD2. CDR1 is SGDLS, CDR2 YYNGEE, per germline. The trim removed 1 base at V and 6 bases at J, leaving 14 bases unmatched. This CDR3 has 17 residues. The CDR3 region is CASSVTGGAGSMDTQYF. Written as DNA, the CDR3 is TGTGCCAGCAGCGTAACTGGGGGAGCGGGGTCCATGGATACGCAGTATTTT.

Turning to this clone: Germline is not matched at one junction end, which may reflect a read error. V and J are TRBV4-2 and TRBJ2-3; possible D gene TRBD1, 5 bases. This CDR3 contains 12 residues. Germline CDR1 reads LGHNA; CDR2 reads YNFKEQ. DNA of the CDR3: TGTGCCAGCAGCCAAGATACATTAGACAGAATTTTT. Its protein is CASSQDTLDRIF.

This sequence joins TRBV10-3 and TRBJ2-5; 7 bases map to TRBD1. This CDR3 is 12 amino acids long. Trimming removed 10 bases from V and 2 bases from J; junction bases left unmatched: 4. CDR1 ENHRY and CDR2 SYGVKD come from the germline V gene. The CDR3 DNA follows: TGTGCCACTGGGACAGAACAAGAGACCCAGTACTTC. This translates into CATGTEQETQYF.

The chain carries TRBV6-6 and TRBJ2-3, with D perhaps matching TRBD2 (5 bases). The CDR3 runs to 16 residues. Trimming left V 0 bases short and J 2 bases short, with 12 bases between. CDR1 MNHNY and CDR2 SVGAGI come from the germline V gene (reference sequence). Here the CDR3 reads CASSYSPVRDTDTQYF. The CDR3 bases are TGTGCCAGCAGTTACTCACCGGTGAGGGACACAGATACGCAGTATTTT.

The gene calls are TRBV6-6 and TRBJ2-7, with D perhaps matching TRBD1 (5 bases). The V end lost 4 bases, the J end lost 1 base, and 17 bases lay between the germline ends. The length of the CDR3 is 16 residues. CDR1 and CDR2 (germline): MNHNY, SVGAGI (reference sequence). CDR3 bases: TGTGCCAGCAGTTTCCTCGTTGCAGGGCCTTCCTACGAGCAGTACTTC. Translation: CASSFLVAGPSYEQYF.

The rearrangement uses TRBV14 and TRBJ2-5, with 14 bases matching TRBD2. This CDR3 comprises 16 residues. The germline V gene has CDR1 SGHDN and CDR2 FVKESK. Losses at the gene ends were 4 bases for V and 1 base for J; bases not matched to a gene: 2. The DNA for the CDR3 is TGTGCCAGCAGCCTCGGACTAGCGGGAGGCCAAGAGACCCAGTACTTC. Amino acids: CASSLGLAGGQETQYF.

V is TRBV7-9 and J is TRBJ2-1; D gene uncertain. The CDR3 is 15 amino acids. Germline CDR1 and CDR2: SEHNR and FQNEAQ (reference sequence). V shed 5 bases and J shed 1 base, with 12 bases lying between them. CDR3 sequence reads: CASSLNGPSYNEQFF. The CDR3, as DNA: TGTGCCAGCAGCCTAAATGGGCCTTCCTACAATGAGCAGTTCTTC.

The chain carries TRBV19 and TRBJ2-7; tentative D call: TRBD1 (5 bases). V lost 7 bases and J 6 bases, leaving 10 bases between the germline ends. The germline CDR1 and CDR2 sequences are LNHDA and SQIVND (reference sequence). The CDR3 covers 11 residues. The CDR3, as DNA: TGTGCCAGTAAAGGGGTGGGCGAGCAGTACTTC. As protein: CASKGVGEQYF.